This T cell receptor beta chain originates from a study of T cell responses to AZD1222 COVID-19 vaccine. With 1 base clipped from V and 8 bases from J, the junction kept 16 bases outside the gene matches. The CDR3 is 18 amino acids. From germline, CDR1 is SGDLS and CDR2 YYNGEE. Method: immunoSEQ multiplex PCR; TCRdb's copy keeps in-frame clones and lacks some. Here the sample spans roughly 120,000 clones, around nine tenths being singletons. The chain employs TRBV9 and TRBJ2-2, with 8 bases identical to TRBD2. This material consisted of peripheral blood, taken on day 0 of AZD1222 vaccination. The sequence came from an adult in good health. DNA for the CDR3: TGTGCCAGCAGCGTAAACCCCCTTGCGGGAGGCTCGGGAGGGGAGCTGTTTTTT. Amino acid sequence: CASSVNPLAGGSGGELFF. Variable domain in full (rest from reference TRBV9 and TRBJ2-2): DSGVTQTPKHLITATGQRVTLRCSPRSGDLSVYWYQQSLDQGLQFLIQYYNGEERAKGNILERFSAQQFPDLHSELNLSSLELGDSALYFCASSVNPLAGGSGGELFFGEGSRLTVL.